The clone carrying this T cell receptor beta chain appeared many times. This entry is derived from a study of T-cell reconstitution after alpha-beta-depleted transplantation in children. It was with unique molecular identifiers that the TCRbeta library was prepared. TCRdb fed the PCR reads into MiXCR, producing one record per CDR3 protein. Among about 110,000 distinct CDR3 sequences, about 9.3% were seen once, and the ten largest hold about 34%. V lost 1 base and J 0 bases, leaving 20 bases between the germline ends. This CDR3 contains 18 residues. Per germline, CDR1 SGHRS and CDR2 YFSETQ. The receptor was isolated from a boy aged 2 to 10 with acute lymphoblastic leukemia, due to receive a stem cell transplant. The chain recombines TRBV5-1 with TRBJ2-7, with D perhaps TRBD1 (6 bases). This material consisted of PBMCs, taken before TCRalphabeta/CD19-depleted stem cell transplant. The CDR3 reads CASSLYPGDTSLSYEQYF. The CDR3 bases are TGCGCCAGCAGCTTGTACCCAGGGGACACATCCCTCTCCTACGAGCAGTACTTC.